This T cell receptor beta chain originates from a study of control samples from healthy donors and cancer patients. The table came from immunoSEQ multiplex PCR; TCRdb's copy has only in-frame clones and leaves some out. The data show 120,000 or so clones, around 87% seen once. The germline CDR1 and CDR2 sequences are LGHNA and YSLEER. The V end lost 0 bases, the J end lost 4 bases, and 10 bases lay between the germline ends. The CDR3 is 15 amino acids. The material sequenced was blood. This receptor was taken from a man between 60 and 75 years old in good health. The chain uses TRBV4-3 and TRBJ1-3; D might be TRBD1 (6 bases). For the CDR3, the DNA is TGCGCCAGCAGCCAAGATTGGGGGGGCGGAAACACCATATATTTT. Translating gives CASSQDWGGGNTIYF.